This is a list of T cell receptor beta chains from one sample in a study of blood T cells in healthy people across ages. In TCRdb, the 5' RACE reads were re-called with MiXCR into one record per CDR3 protein. The table shows 450,000 to 650,000 distinct CDR3 sequences, with around 24% occurring only once. The data also belong to a second study, concerning T cells of mothers and their children.

The sample taken for sequencing was blood. These receptors were obtained from a boy under 18 in good health. The CDR3 runs from the conserved cysteine through the conserved F or W. A D gene is named only where the DNA matches it firmly. Expanded clones are given a class, and other clones once, few, many or no size at all.

j_gene: TRBJ1-5
v_gene: TRBV27
d_gene: .
abundance: .
CDR3nt: TGTGCCAGCCGCCCGGCCAGGTATAGCAATCAGCCCCAGCATTTT
CDR3aa: CASRPARYSNQPQHF

j_gene: TRBJ2-5
v_gene: TRBV6-2/TRBV6-3
d_gene: .
abundance: .
CDR3nt: TGTGCCAGCAGTTACCACCAGACTGGTCAAGAGACCCAGTACTTC
CDR3aa: CASSYHQTGQETQYF

j_gene: TRBJ2-1
v_gene: TRBV7-3
d_gene: .
abundance: .
CDR3nt: TGTGCCAGCAGCACATTTATAGCGGTTAAACAGGTCGATGAGCAGTTCTTC
CDR3aa: CASSTFIAVKQVDEQFF

j_gene: TRBJ2-7
v_gene: TRBV5-6
d_gene: TRBD2
abundance: few
CDR3nt: TGTGCCAGCAGCTTGACGGGGGGTTTCGCCTACGAGCAGTACTTC
CDR3aa: CASSLTGGFAYEQYF

j_gene: TRBJ2-7
v_gene: TRBV28
d_gene: TRBD2
abundance: .
CDR3nt: TGTGCCAGCAGTCCCCGACTAGCGGCCTACGAGCAGTACTTC
CDR3aa: CASSPRLAAYEQYF

j_gene: TRBJ1-6
v_gene: TRBV4-1
d_gene: .
abundance: .
CDR3nt: TGCGCCAGCAGCCGAGCTGACCCTAGCCGTCTGAGTAATTCACCCCTCCACTTT
CDR3aa: CASSRADPSRLSNSPLHF

j_gene: TRBJ2-1
v_gene: TRBV6-1
d_gene: TRBD1
abundance: .
CDR3nt: TGTGCCAGCAGTGAGGCAGGGGGCATGAATGAGCAGTTCTTC
CDR3aa: CASSEAGGMNEQFF

j_gene: TRBJ2-5
v_gene: TRBV3-1
d_gene: .
abundance: .
CDR3nt: TGTGCCAGCAGCCCAGGCCGAACCCAGTACTTC
CDR3aa: CASSPGRTQYF

j_gene: TRBJ2-1
v_gene: TRBV20-1
d_gene: TRBD2
abundance: few
CDR3nt: TGCAGTGCCATTAGCGGGAGCGTCTCCTACAATGAGCAGTTCTTC
CDR3aa: CSAISGSVSYNEQFF

j_gene: TRBJ2-1
v_gene: TRBV4-3
d_gene: .
abundance: .
CDR3nt: TGCGCCAGCAGCCAAGAAGGGGTCCTGAGCTCCTACAATGAGCAGTTCTTC
CDR3aa: CASSQEGVLSSYNEQFF

j_gene: TRBJ2-3
v_gene: TRBV21-1
d_gene: .
abundance: .
CDR3nt: TGTGCCAGCAGCGTCCTCCCGGGACGTTTGGGCACAGATACGCAGTATTTT
CDR3aa: CASSVLPGRLGTDTQYF

j_gene: TRBJ1-5
v_gene: TRBV7-2
d_gene: .
abundance: .
CDR3nt: TGTGCCAGCAGCTCGGACCCGTTCAATCAGCCCCAGCATTTT
CDR3aa: CASSSDPFNQPQHF

j_gene: TRBJ2-3
v_gene: TRBV5-5
d_gene: TRBD1
abundance: many
CDR3nt: TGTGCCAGCAGCGACAGGGCTTTGTCAACAGATACGCAGTATTTT
CDR3aa: CASSDRALSTDTQYF

j_gene: TRBJ2-5
v_gene: TRBV7-2
d_gene: .
abundance: many
CDR3nt: TGTGCCAGCAGCTTGGGTCACCAAGAGACCCAGTACTTC
CDR3aa: CASSLGHQETQYF

j_gene: TRBJ2-5
v_gene: TRBV11-2
d_gene: TRBD2
abundance: few
CDR3nt: TGTGCCAGCAGCTTAATGTTGACTAGCGGGGGGTCGCCCCAGACCCAGTACTTC
CDR3aa: CASSLMLTSGGSPQTQYF

j_gene: TRBJ2-2
v_gene: TRBV29-1
d_gene: TRBD2
abundance: .
CDR3nt: TGCAGCGTTGAATTGCGGGGGAAGGGGAGTACCGGGGAGCTGTTTTTT
CDR3aa: CSVELRGKGSTGELFF

j_gene: TRBJ2-1
v_gene: TRBV9
d_gene: .
abundance: .
CDR3nt: TGTGCCAGCAGCGTATTTAGCGAAGACAATGAGCAGTTCTTC
CDR3aa: CASSVFSEDNEQFF

j_gene: TRBJ1-5
v_gene: TRBV28
d_gene: .
abundance: few
CDR3nt: TGTGCCAGCAGTTTCAGGTTAGCGGATCAGCCCCAGCATTTT
CDR3aa: CASSFRLADQPQHF

j_gene: TRBJ1-1
v_gene: TRBV7-9
d_gene: TRBD1
abundance: .
CDR3nt: TGTGCCAGCAGCCAATGGACAGGGAGCACTGAAGCTTTCTTT
CDR3aa: CASSQWTGSTEAFF

j_gene: TRBJ1-5
v_gene: TRBV28
d_gene: .
abundance: .
CDR3nt: TGTGCCAGCAGTTCAGGAGGACCCAGCAATCAGCCCCAGCATTTT
CDR3aa: CASSSGGPSNQPQHF

j_gene: TRBJ1-1
v_gene: TRBV27
d_gene: .
abundance: many
CDR3nt: TGTGCCAGCAGTTTATCGCCGGGATGGGCCACTGAAGCTTTCTTT
CDR3aa: CASSLSPGWATEAFF

j_gene: TRBJ2-7
v_gene: TRBV4-3
d_gene: .
abundance: few
CDR3nt: TGCGCCAGCAGCCCGGACTGGGTCAGCGAGCAGTACTTC
CDR3aa: CASSPDWVSEQYF

j_gene: TRBJ1-2
v_gene: TRBV21-1
d_gene: .
abundance: few
CDR3nt: TGTGCCAACAGCGCAAGGACGCTAAACTATGGCTACACCTTC
CDR3aa: CANSARTLNYGYTF

j_gene: TRBJ1-5
v_gene: TRBV24-1
d_gene: .
abundance: few
CDR3nt: TGTGCCACCAGTGAGGGAGGGCCCAATCAGCCCCAGCATTTT
CDR3aa: CATSEGGPNQPQHF

j_gene: TRBJ1-1
v_gene: TRBV10-3
d_gene: TRBD1
abundance: .
CDR3nt: TGTGCCATCAGTGAAAGGGGCGGGACAGTGAACACTGAAGCTTTCTTT
CDR3aa: CAISERGGTVNTEAFF

j_gene: TRBJ2-2
v_gene: TRBV25-1
d_gene: TRBD2
abundance: few
CDR3nt: TGTGCCAGCAGCCAAGGTGGGAGGGCCGACGGGGAGCTGTTTTTT
CDR3aa: CASSQGGRADGELFF

j_gene: TRBJ2-7
v_gene: TRBV5-1
d_gene: .
abundance: few
CDR3nt: TGCGCCAGCAGCGGCAAGGGCCCCAGCTCCTACGAGCAGTACTTC
CDR3aa: CASSGKGPSSYEQYF

j_gene: TRBJ2-2
v_gene: TRBV4-3
d_gene: TRBD2
abundance: .
CDR3nt: TGCGCCAGCAGCTATACGCTTGACGGGACTAGCGGGGGATTAGGGACCGGGGAGCTGTTTTTT
CDR3aa: CASSYTLDGTSGGLGTGELFF

j_gene: TRBJ2-7
v_gene: TRBV10-3
d_gene: TRBD1
abundance: .
CDR3nt: TGTGCCATCAGCGATAGGACAGGGTCCTACGAGCAGTACTTC
CDR3aa: CAISDRTGSYEQYF

j_gene: TRBJ1-1
v_gene: TRBV18
d_gene: .
abundance: few
CDR3nt: TGTGCCAGCTCACCAGCCGTGGGGGGGGACACTGAAGCTTTCTTT
CDR3aa: CASSPAVGGDTEAFF

j_gene: TRBJ1-3
v_gene: TRBV4-1
d_gene: .
abundance: .
CDR3nt: TGCGCCAGCAGCCAAGATCGAGCTGGAAACACCATATATTTT
CDR3aa: CASSQDRAGNTIYF

j_gene: TRBJ2-5
v_gene: TRBV24-1
d_gene: .
abundance: few
CDR3nt: TGTGCCACCAGTGATGAACTGGGGGAGACCCAGTACTTC
CDR3aa: CATSDELGETQYF

j_gene: TRBJ1-6
v_gene: TRBV7-3
d_gene: .
abundance: .
CDR3nt: TGTGCCAGCAGCTTAACTTTGACTTCACCCCTCCACTTT
CDR3aa: CASSLTLTSPLHF

j_gene: TRBJ2-7
v_gene: TRBV28
d_gene: .
abundance: .
CDR3nt: TGTGCCAGCAAGGGCCCGGGTCCGCAGATATACGAGCAGTACTTC
CDR3aa: CASKGPGPQIYEQYF

j_gene: TRBJ1-6
v_gene: TRBV12-3/TRBV12-4
d_gene: TRBD1
abundance: .
CDR3nt: TGTGCCAGCAGGACCGACAGGGTAGTATATAATTCACCCCTCCACTTT
CDR3aa: CASRTDRVVYNSPLHF

j_gene: TRBJ1-5
v_gene: TRBV6-5
d_gene: .
abundance: .
CDR3nt: TGTGCCAGCAGTTTACACAGTTTGCAGCCCCAGCATTTT
CDR3aa: CASSLHSLQPQHF

j_gene: TRBJ2-3
v_gene: TRBV7-9
d_gene: .
abundance: few
CDR3nt: TGTGCCAGCAGCTTAGGGGCGGATTCAAAGGCCACAGATACGCAGTATTTT
CDR3aa: CASSLGADSKATDTQYF

j_gene: TRBJ1-6
v_gene: TRBV6-5
d_gene: .
abundance: few
CDR3nt: TGTGCCAGCGCAGGATCGCACAATTCACCCCTCCACTTT
CDR3aa: CASAGSHNSPLHF

j_gene: TRBJ1-1
v_gene: TRBV9
d_gene: .
abundance: .
CDR3nt: TGTGCCAGCAGCGTTGACAGGAACACTGAAGCTTTCTTT
CDR3aa: CASSVDRNTEAFF

j_gene: TRBJ2-5
v_gene: TRBV28
d_gene: .
abundance: few
CDR3nt: TGTGCCAGCAACCAGGACTCTACCCAGTACTTC
CDR3aa: CASNQDSTQYF

j_gene: TRBJ2-6
v_gene: TRBV3-1
d_gene: TRBD2
abundance: few
CDR3nt: TGTGCCAGCAGCCAAGAGGGGGGGACCTCTGGGGCCAACGTCCTGACTTTC
CDR3aa: CASSQEGGTSGANVLTF

j_gene: TRBJ1-6
v_gene: TRBV27
d_gene: .
abundance: .
CDR3nt: TGTGGAACTACGGGAGTAGGGAATTCACCCCTCCACTTT
CDR3aa: CGTTGVGNSPLHF

j_gene: TRBJ1-5
v_gene: TRBV6-5
d_gene: TRBD1
abundance: .
CDR3nt: TGTGCCGGCAGTCAGGACAGGGGCGACAATCAGCCCCAGCATTTT
CDR3aa: CAGSQDRGDNQPQHF

j_gene: TRBJ2-5
v_gene: TRBV7-6
d_gene: .
abundance: many
CDR3nt: TGTGCCAGCAGCCTGAGGGCAGGCCAAGAGACCCAGTACTTC
CDR3aa: CASSLRAGQETQYF

j_gene: TRBJ2-7
v_gene: TRBV18
d_gene: TRBD2
abundance: .
CDR3nt: TGTGCCAGCTCACCACCGTCAGCGGGGTCCTACGAGCAGTACTTC
CDR3aa: CASSPPSAGSYEQYF

j_gene: TRBJ2-6
v_gene: TRBV28
d_gene: .
abundance: .
CDR3nt: TGTGCCAGCAGTACGGCCTCTGGGGCCAACGTCCTGACTTTC
CDR3aa: CASSTASGANVLTF

j_gene: TRBJ2-5
v_gene: TRBV5-5
d_gene: TRBD2
abundance: many
CDR3nt: TGTGCCAGCAGTTTCGATCGGGGGGTCCAAGAGACCCAGTACTTC
CDR3aa: CASSFDRGVQETQYF

j_gene: TRBJ2-5
v_gene: TRBV3-1
d_gene: TRBD2
abundance: .
CDR3nt: TGTGCCAGCAGCCTACTGACTAGCATGAAGACCCAGTACTTC
CDR3aa: CASSLLTSMKTQYF

j_gene: TRBJ2-7
v_gene: TRBV27
d_gene: .
abundance: .
CDR3nt: TGTGCCAGCATGGGGGCGAGGTACGAGCAGTACTTC
CDR3aa: CASMGARYEQYF

j_gene: TRBJ1-5
v_gene: TRBV18
d_gene: .
abundance: few
CDR3nt: TGTGCCAGCTCACCATACAGGGATCAGCCCCAGCATTTT
CDR3aa: CASSPYRDQPQHF

j_gene: TRBJ2-3
v_gene: TRBV4-3
d_gene: TRBD2
abundance: .
CDR3nt: TGCGCCAGCAGCCAAGAAGGGACTAGCGGTCCCACAGATACGCAGTATTTT
CDR3aa: CASSQEGTSGPTDTQYF

j_gene: TRBJ2-3
v_gene: TRBV28
d_gene: TRBD1
abundance: few
CDR3nt: TGTGCCAGCAGTTCTCCGACAGGGTTAAACCCTAGCACAGATACGCAGTATTTT
CDR3aa: CASSSPTGLNPSTDTQYF

j_gene: TRBJ2-1
v_gene: TRBV4-3
d_gene: .
abundance: .
CDR3nt: TGCGCCAGCAGCCAAGATAAAACAGGGAACGCGTACTTC
CDR3aa: CASSQDKTGNAYF

j_gene: TRBJ1-2
v_gene: TRBV4-1
d_gene: .
abundance: .
CDR3nt: TGCGCCAGCAGCCAAGGGGTGCTGCAGGACTATGGCTACACCTTC
CDR3aa: CASSQGVLQDYGYTF

j_gene: TRBJ2-2
v_gene: TRBV4-1
d_gene: .
abundance: .
CDR3nt: TGCGCCAGCAGCCCATTGGCTCCGAACACCGGGGAGTTGTTTTTT
CDR3aa: CASSPLAPNTGELFF

j_gene: TRBJ2-5
v_gene: TRBV20-1
d_gene: TRBD1
abundance: few
CDR3nt: TGCAGTGCCCCGGGGACAGGGGAGACCCAGTACTTC
CDR3aa: CSAPGTGETQYF

j_gene: TRBJ2-1
v_gene: TRBV6-4
d_gene: TRBD1
abundance: .
CDR3nt: TGTGCCAGGGGTCCGGACAGGGAGGATGGTGAGCAGTTCTTC
CDR3aa: CARGPDREDGEQFF